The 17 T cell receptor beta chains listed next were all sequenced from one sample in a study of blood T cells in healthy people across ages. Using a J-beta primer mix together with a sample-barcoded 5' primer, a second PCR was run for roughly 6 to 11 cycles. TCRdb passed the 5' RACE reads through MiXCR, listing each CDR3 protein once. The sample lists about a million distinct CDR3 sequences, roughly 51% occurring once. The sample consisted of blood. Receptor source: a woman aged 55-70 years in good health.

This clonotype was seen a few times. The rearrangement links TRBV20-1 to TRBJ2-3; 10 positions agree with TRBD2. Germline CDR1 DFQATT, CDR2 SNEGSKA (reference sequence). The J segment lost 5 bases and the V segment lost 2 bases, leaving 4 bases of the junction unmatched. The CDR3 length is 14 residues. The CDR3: CSARPSGRVDTQYF. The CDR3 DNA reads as TGCAGTGCTAGACCTAGCGGGAGAGTAGATACGCAGTATTTT.

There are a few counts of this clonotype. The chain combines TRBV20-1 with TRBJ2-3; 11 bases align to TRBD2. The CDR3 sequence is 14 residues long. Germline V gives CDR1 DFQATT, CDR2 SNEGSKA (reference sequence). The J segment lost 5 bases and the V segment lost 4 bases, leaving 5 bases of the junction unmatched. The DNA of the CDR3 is TGCAGTGCTATCACTAGCGGGAGAATAGATACGCAGTATTTT. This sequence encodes CSAITSGRIDTQYF.

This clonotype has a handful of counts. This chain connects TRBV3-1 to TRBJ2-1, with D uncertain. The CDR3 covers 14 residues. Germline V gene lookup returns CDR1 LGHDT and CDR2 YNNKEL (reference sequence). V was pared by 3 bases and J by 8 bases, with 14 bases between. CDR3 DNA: TGTGCCAGCAGCCAGGAGTACGACGTTGATGAGCAGTTCTTC. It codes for CASSQEYDVDEQFF.

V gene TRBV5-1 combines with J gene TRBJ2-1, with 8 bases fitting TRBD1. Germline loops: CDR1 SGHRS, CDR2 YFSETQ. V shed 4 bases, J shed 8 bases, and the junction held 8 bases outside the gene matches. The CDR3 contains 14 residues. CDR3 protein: CASSLYDRGYEQFF. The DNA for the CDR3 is TGCGCCAGCAGCCTATACGACAGGGGTTATGAGCAGTTCTTC.

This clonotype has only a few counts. The CDR3 region is CATSSWPPREQYF. CDR3 in DNA: TGTGCCACCAGCAGTTGGCCCCCTCGCGAGCAGTACTTC. The chain couples TRBV15 to TRBJ2-7; no clear D. Trimming took 3 bases from V and 6 from J, leaving 12 bases between them. Germline CDR1 reads LNHNV; CDR2 reads YYDKDF (reference sequence). This CDR3 region has 13 residues. The whole variable domain, remainder taken from reference TRBV15 and TRBJ2-7, is DAMVIQNPRYQVTQFGKPVTLSCSQTLNHNVMYWYQQKSSQAPKLLFHYYDKDFNNEADTPDNFQSRRPNTSFCFLDIRSPGLGDTAMYLCATSSWPPREQYFGPGTRLTVT.

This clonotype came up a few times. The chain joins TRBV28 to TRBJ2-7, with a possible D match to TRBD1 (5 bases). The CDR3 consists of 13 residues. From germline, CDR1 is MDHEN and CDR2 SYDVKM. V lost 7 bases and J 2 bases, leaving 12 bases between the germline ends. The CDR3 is CASTRPGPYEQYF. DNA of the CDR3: TGTGCCAGCACCCGGCCAGGGCCCTACGAGCAGTACTTC. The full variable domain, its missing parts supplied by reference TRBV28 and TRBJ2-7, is DVKVTQSSRYLVKRTGEKVFLECVQDMDHENMFWYRQDPGLGLRLIYFSYDVKMKEKGDIPEGYSVSREKKERFSLILESASTNQTSMYLCASTRPGPYEQYFGPGTRLTVT.

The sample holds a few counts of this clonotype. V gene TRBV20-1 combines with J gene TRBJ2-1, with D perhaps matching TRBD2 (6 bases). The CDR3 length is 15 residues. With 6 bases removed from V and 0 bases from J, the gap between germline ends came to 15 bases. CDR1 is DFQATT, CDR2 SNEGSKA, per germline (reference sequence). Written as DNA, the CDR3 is TGCAGTGCCAGGTACGGGAGAAGCTCCTACAATGAGCAGTTCTTC. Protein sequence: CSARYGRSSYNEQFF.

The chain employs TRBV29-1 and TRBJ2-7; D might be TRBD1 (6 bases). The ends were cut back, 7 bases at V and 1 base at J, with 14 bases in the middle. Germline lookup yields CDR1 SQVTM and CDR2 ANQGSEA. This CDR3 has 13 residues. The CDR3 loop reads CSARITGSYEQYF. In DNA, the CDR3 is TGCAGCGCCAGAATAACAGGGTCCTACGAGCAGTACTTC.

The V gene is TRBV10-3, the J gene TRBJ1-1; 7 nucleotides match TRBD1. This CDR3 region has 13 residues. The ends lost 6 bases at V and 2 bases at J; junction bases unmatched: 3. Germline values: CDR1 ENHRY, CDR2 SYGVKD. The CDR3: CAIRGTANTEAFF. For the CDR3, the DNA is TGTGCCATCAGAGGGACAGCTAACACTGAAGCTTTCTTT.

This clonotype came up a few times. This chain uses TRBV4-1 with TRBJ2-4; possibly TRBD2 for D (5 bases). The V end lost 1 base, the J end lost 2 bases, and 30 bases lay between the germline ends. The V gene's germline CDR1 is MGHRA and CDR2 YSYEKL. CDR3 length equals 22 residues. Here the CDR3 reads CASSQVRAGSLIGVLTKNIQYF. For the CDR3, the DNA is TGCGCCAGCAGCCAAGTTAGGGCGGGCAGCCTAATTGGGGTACTAACCAAAAACATTCAGTACTTC.

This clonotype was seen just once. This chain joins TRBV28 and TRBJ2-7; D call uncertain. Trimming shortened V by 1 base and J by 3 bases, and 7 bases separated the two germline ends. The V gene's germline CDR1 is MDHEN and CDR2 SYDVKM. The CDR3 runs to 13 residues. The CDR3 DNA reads TGTGCCAGCAGTTTATCCAGGTACTACGAGCAGTACTTC. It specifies CASSLSRYYEQYF.

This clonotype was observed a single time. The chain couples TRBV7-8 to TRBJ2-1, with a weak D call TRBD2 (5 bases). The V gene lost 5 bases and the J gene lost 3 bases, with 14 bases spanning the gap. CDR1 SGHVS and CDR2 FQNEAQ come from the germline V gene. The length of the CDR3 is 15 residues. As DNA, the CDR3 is TGTGCCAGCAGCACTACTAGGCAAGGCTACAATGAGCAGTTCTTC. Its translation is CASSTTRQGYNEQFF.

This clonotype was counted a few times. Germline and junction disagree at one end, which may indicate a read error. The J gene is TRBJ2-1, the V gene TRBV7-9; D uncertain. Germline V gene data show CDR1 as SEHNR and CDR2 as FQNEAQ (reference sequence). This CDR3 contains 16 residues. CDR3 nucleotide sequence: TGTGCCAGCAGCTTGAGTTTAGGCGGTTCCTACGATGAGCAGTTCTTC. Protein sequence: CASSLSLGGSYDEQFF. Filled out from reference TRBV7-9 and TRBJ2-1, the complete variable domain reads DTGVSQNPRHKITKRGQNVTFRCDPISEHNRLYWYRQTLGQGPEFLTYFQNEAQLEKSRLLSDRFSAERPKGSFSTLEIQRTEQGDSAMYLCASSLSLGGSYDEQFFGPGTRLTVL.

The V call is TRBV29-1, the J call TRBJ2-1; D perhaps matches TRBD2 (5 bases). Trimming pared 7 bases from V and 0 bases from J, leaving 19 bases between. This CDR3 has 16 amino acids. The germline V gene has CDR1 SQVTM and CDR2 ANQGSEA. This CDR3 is CSAEGPTASSYNEQFF. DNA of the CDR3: TGCAGCGCCGAGGGCCCGACGGCGAGCTCCTACAATGAGCAGTTCTTC.

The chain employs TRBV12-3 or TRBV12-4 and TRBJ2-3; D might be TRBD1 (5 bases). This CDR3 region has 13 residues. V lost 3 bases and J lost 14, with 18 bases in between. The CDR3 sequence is CASSFNSKGYLYF. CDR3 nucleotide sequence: TGTGCCAGCAGTTTTAATTCCAAGGGGTATTTGTATTTT.

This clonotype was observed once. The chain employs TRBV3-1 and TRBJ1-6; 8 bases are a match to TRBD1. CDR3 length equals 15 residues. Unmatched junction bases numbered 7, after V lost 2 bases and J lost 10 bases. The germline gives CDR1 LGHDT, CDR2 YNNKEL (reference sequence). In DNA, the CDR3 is TGTGCCAGCAGCCAAACCGGGACAGGTGTATCACCCCTCCACTTT. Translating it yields CASSQTGTGVSPLHF. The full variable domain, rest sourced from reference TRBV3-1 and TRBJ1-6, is DTAVSQTPKYLVTQMGNDKSIKCEQNLGHDTMYWYKQDSKKFLKIMFSYNNKELIINETVPNRFSPKSPDKAHLNLHINSLELGDSAVYFCASSQTGTGVSPLHFGNGTRLTVT.

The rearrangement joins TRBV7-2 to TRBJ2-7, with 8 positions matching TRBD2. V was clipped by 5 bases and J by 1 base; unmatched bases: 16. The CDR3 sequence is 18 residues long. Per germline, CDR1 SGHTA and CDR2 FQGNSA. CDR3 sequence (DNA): TGTGCCAGCAGCCCAGGGGCAGTGGCAGCGGGAGAGTCCTACGAGCAGTACTTC. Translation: CASSPGAVAAGESYEQYF.